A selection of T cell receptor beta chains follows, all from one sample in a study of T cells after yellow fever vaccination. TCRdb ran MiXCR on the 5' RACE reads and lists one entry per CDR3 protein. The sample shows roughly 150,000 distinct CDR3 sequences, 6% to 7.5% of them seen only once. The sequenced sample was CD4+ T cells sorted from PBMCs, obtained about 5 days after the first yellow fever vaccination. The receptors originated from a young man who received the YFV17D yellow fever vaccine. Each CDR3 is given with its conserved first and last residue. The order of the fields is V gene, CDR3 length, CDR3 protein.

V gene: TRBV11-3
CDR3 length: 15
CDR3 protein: CASSPDRVEGNEQFF

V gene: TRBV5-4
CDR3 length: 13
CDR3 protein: CASSLAGGGELFF

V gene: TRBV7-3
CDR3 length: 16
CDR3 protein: CASSSQTSGGYNEQFF

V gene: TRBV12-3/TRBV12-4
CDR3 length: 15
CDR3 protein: CASSTGTGANQPQHF

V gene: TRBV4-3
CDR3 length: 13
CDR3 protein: CASSDRVGQPQHF

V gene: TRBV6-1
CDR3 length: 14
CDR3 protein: CASRLRTSTTEAFF

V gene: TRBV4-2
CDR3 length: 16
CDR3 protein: CASSPTGGVANEKLFF

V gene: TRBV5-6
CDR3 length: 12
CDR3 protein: CASSLELRSQYF

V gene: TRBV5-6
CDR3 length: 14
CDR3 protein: CASSLQGANEKLFF

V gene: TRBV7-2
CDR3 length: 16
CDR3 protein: CASRQKRGSGANVLTF

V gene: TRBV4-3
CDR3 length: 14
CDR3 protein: CASSQEETGSPLHF

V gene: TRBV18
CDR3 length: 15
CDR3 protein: CASSPPAGRGNEQFF

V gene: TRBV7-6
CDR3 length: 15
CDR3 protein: CASSLVPGGDNEQFF

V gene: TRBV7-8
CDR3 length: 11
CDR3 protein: CASSSGGGYTF

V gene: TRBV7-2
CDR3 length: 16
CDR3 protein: CASSLGVIATNEKLFF

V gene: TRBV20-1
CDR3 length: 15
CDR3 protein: CSARDSSGAQETQYF

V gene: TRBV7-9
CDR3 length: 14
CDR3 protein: CASSLGGLMGTQYF

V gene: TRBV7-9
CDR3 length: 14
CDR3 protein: CASSETSGAGTQYF

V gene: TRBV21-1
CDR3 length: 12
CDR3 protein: CASSFGRETQYF

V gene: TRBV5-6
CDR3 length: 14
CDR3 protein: CASITGSSYNEQFF

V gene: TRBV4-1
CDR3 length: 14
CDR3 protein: CASSQRGAQETQYF

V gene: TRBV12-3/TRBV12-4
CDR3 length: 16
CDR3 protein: CASSFSRDRGTYGYTF

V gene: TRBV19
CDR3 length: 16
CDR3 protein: CASSPPGAGKIYEQYF

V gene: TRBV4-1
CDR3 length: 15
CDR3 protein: CASSRPGQTRETQYF

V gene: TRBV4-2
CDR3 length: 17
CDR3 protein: CASSQDRQGASGNTIYF

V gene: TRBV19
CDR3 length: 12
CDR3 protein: CASSITNQPQHF

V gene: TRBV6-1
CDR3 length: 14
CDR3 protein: CASSTFGGAGEQFF

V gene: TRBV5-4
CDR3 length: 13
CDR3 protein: CASSLGRYGELFF

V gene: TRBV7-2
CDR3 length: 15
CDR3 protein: CASSRDRFANYGYTF

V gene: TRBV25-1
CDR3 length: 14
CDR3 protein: CASSSTGAYQPRVF

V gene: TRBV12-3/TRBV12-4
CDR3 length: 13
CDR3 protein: CASSRQGVPGYTF

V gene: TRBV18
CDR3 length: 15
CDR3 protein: CASSSTGEAGQPQHF

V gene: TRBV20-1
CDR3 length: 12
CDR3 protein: CSAYRLNNEQFF

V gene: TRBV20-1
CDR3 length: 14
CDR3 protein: CSAIVGNSNTEAFF

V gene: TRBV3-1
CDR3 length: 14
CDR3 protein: CASSQGTGANVLTF

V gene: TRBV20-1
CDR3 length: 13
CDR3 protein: CSAPQGTSGEQYF

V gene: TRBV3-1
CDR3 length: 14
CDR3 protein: CASSQGRVNTEAFF

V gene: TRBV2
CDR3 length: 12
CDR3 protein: CASSETSDTQYF

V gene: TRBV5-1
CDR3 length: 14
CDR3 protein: CASSSGGGTNEQFF

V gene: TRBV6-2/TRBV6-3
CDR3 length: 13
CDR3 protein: CASSRGWGNEQFF

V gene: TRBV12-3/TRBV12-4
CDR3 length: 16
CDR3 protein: CASSLGQTISYNEQFF

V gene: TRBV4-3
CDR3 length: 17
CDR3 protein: CASSQGPGGSSGNTIYF

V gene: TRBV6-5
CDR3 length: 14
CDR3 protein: CASRPDREGQPQHF

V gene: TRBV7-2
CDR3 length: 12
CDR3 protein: CASSSRESPLHF

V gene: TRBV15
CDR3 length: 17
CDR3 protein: CATSSKGWPLSSYEQYF

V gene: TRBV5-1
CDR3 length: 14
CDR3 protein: CASTETGPSYEQYF

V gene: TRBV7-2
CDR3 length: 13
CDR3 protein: CASSLWLYNEQFF

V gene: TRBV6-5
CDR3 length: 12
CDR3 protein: CASSPAGGRQFF

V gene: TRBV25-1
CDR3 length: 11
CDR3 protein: CATLGFYEQYF

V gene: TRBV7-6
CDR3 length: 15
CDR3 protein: CASSLDPGGLSEQFF

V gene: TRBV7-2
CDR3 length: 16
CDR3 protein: CASSLGGGNYNSPLHF

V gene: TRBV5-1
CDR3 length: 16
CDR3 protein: CASSSIFGTGDEKLFF